One sample yielded the 16 T cell receptor beta chains listed below, sequenced in a study of cytomegalovirus exposure and HLA in healthy donors. The data were produced by immunoSEQ multiplex PCR, yet TCRdb's version contains in-frame clones alone and is incomplete. This table has fewer than 100,000 clones, just over 90% appearing once. The specimen was PBMCs. The receptor set was obtained from a young man in good health and CMV-seronegative.

The rearrangement links TRBV28 to TRBJ2-2; maybe TRBD1 (6 bases). The CDR3 runs to 12 residues. Per the germline V gene, CDR1 is MDHEN and CDR2 is SYDVKM. Trimming removed 6 bases at V and 6 bases at J, with 8 bases between. CDR3 nucleotides: TGTGCCAGCAGCGGACAGCCCGGGGAGCTGTTTTTT. This codes for CASSGQPGELFF.

The rearrangement joins TRBV5-4 to TRBJ2-1; 9 bases line up with TRBD2. Germline V CDR1 and CDR2: SGHNT, YYREEE (reference sequence). Trimming took 3 bases from V and 7 from J; bases not matched to a gene: 17. CDR3 length: 18 residues. The CDR3 sequence: CASSWGGSSGSVRNEQFF. In nucleotides, the CDR3 is TGTGCCAGCAGCTGGGGGGGGAGTAGCGGGAGTGTACGGAATGAGCAGTTCTTC.

The chain links TRBV19 to TRBJ2-3, with TRBD2 identical over 12 bases. J gave up 4 bases and V 5 bases, and 13 bases lay outside the gene matches. CDR1 and CDR2 from the germline V gene are LNHDA and SQIVND (reference sequence). The CDR3 is 18 residues long. The CDR3 reads CASSGGLAGPVGADTQYF. The CDR3 nucleotides are TGTGCCAGTAGTGGCGGACTAGCGGGACCGGTAGGCGCAGATACGCAGTATTTT.

This rearrangement joins TRBV9 to TRBJ2-7; 11 bases are a match to TRBD2. The CDR3 runs 18 residues. After removal of 7 bases from V and 0 bases from J, the junction contained 15 bases not matched to a gene. Germline V gives CDR1 SGDLS, CDR2 YYNGEE. The CDR3 nucleotides are TGTGCCAGCCGTGCCCAACAATTGACTAGCGGGACCTCCTACGAGCAGTACTTC. Its translation is CASRAQQLTSGTSYEQYF.

This clone has a single count. The chain combines TRBV5-1 with TRBJ2-7; no reliable D call. The V end was cut by 4 bases, the J end by 6 bases, with 11 bases between. Germline V gene sequence: CDR1 SGHRS, CDR2 YFSETQ. The CDR3 length is 12 residues. CDR3 DNA: TGCGCCAGCAGCCCCGGCAGCGTCGAGCAGTACTTC. This sequence encodes CASSPGSVEQYF.

The V call is TRBV27, the J call TRBJ2-1, with 8 bases fitting TRBD2. CDR1 is MNHEY, CDR2 SMNVEV, per germline (reference sequence). V shed 2 bases, J shed 12 bases, and the junction held 6 bases outside the gene matches. The CDR3 loop spans 13 amino acids. CDR3 loop: CASSLQEGLGQFF. For the CDR3, the DNA is TGTGCCAGCAGTTTACAGGAGGGACTAGGGCAGTTCTTC.

This clone is a singleton in its sample. The rearrangement uses TRBV4-1 and TRBJ1-2; 7 nucleotides match TRBD1. The CDR3 covers 16 residues. V gave up 0 bases and J gave up 4 bases; unmatched junction bases: 8. Germline lookup yields CDR1 MGHRA and CDR2 YSYEKL. The CDR3 reads CASSQDPTGLRYGYTF. CDR3 coding DNA: TGCGCCAGCAGCCAAGACCCGACAGGGCTTCGCTATGGCTACACCTTC.

Points on this clone: Other nucleotide sequences from this sample produce the same CDR3. The J gene is TRBJ2-7, the V gene TRBV27; a possible D gene is TRBD1 (5 bases). CDR1 and CDR2 (germline): MNHEY, SMNVEV (reference sequence). Trimming cost V 8 bases and J 3 bases, with 8 bases left between them. The CDR3 length is 11 residues. CDR3 nucleotide sequence: TGTGCCAGCGGGCAGGGCTACGAGCAGTACTTC. As protein: CASGQGYEQYF.

The V gene is TRBV6-5, the J gene TRBJ2-2, with unresolved D. The length of the CDR3 is 16 residues. CDR1 and CDR2 from the germline V gene are MNHEY and SVGAGI. With 0 bases removed from V and 2 bases from J, the gap between germline ends came to 10 bases. CDR3 protein: CASSYSYAGNTGELFF. DNA for the CDR3: TGTGCCAGCAGTTACTCGTATGCAGGAAACACCGGGGAGCTGTTTTTT.

This clone has a single count. This rearrangement joins TRBV28 to TRBJ2-7; tentatively, D is TRBD2 (7 bases). V gave up 2 bases and J gave up 3 bases, with 14 bases separating them. Germline loops: CDR1 MDHEN, CDR2 SYDVKM. This CDR3 is built from 15 residues. CDR3 region: CASSLTGGALYEQYF. DNA for the CDR3: TGTGCCAGCAGTTTAACTGGGGGGGCCCTCTACGAGCAGTACTTC.

This rearrangement joins TRBV27 to TRBJ1-4, with no clear D. CDR1 MNHEY and CDR2 SMNVEV come from the germline V gene (reference sequence). Trimming stripped 2 bases from V and 7 bases from J, with 14 bases between. This CDR3 is 15 amino acids long. The CDR3 coding sequence is TGTGCCAGCAGTTTAACAATCGCGGCTGGTGAAAAACTGTTTTTT. Protein: CASSLTIAAGEKLFF.

This rearrangement joins TRBV5-4 to TRBJ2-2; D possibly corresponds to TRBD2 (5 bases). V gave up 4 bases and J gave up 5 bases, with 15 bases separating them. The CDR3 is 15 amino acids. Germline CDR1 reads SGHNT; CDR2 reads YYREEE (reference sequence). This chain's CDR3 is CASSTSEAVTGELFF. Here the CDR3 DNA reads TGTGCCAGCAGCACGTCGGAGGCCGTAACCGGGGAGCTGTTTTTT.

This rearrangement joins TRBV7-8 to TRBJ1-1, with 8 bases identical to TRBD1. Per the germline V gene, CDR1 is SGHVS and CDR2 is FQNEAQ. The CDR3 loop spans 15 amino acids. V trimming: 4 bases; J trimming: 7 bases; junction bases outside the gene matches: 11. CDR3 loop: CASSSHPAGGGEAFF. The CDR3 region has the DNA TGTGCCAGCAGCTCACACCCCGCAGGGGGCGGTGAAGCTTTCTTT.

This chain links TRBV7-9 with TRBJ2-1; 7 nucleotides align to TRBD1. This CDR3 region has 16 residues. The V segment lost 10 bases and the J segment 2 bases; nucleotides outside the gene matches: 14. Germline values: CDR1 SEHNR, CDR2 FQNEAQ (reference sequence). As DNA, the CDR3 is TGTGCCACCAACCAGGGGGTTAGTATTACCTACAATGAGCAGTTCTTC. Translation gives CATNQGVSITYNEQFF. Full variable domain (outside the CDR3, taken from reference TRBV7-9 and TRBJ2-1): DTGVSQNPRHKITKRGQNVTFRCDPISEHNRLYWYRQTLGQGPEFLTYFQNEAQLEKSRLLSDRFSAERPKGSFSTLEIQRTEQGDSAMYLCATNQGVSITYNEQFFGPGTRLTVL.

This clone was recorded a few times. This chain links TRBV28 with TRBJ2-7, with 9 bases that match TRBD1. Germline lookup yields CDR1 MDHEN and CDR2 SYDVKM. The J segment lost 0 bases and the V segment lost 3 bases, leaving 3 bases of the junction unmatched. This CDR3 has 15 amino acids. The CDR3 DNA sequence: TGTGCCAGCAGTTTCTCGGGACAGGGCTCCTACGAGCAGTACTTC. Encoded protein: CASSFSGQGSYEQYF. Filled out from reference TRBV28 and TRBJ2-7, the complete variable domain reads DVKVTQSSRYLVKRTGEKVFLECVQDMDHENMFWYRQDPGLGLRLIYFSYDVKMKEKGDIPEGYSVSREKKERFSLILESASTNQTSMYLCASSFSGQGSYEQYFGPGTRLTVT.

In nucleotides, the CDR3 is TGTGCCAGCAGCCCGCGACTAGCGGGTCCCTACGAGCAGTACTTC. The encoded protein is CASSPRLAGPYEQYF. The chain recombines TRBV7-6 with TRBJ2-7, with 10 bases matching TRBD2. This CDR3 region has 15 residues. The junction had 6 bases not matched to a gene; V was cut back by 5 bases and J by 2 bases. The germline CDR1 and CDR2 sequences are SGHVS and FNYEAQ. Using reference TRBV7-6 and TRBJ2-7 for the parts outside the CDR3, the full variable domain is GAGVSQSPRYKVTKRGQDVALRCDPISGHVSLYWYRQALGQGPEFLTYFNYEAQQDKSGLPNDRFSAERPEGSISTLTIQRTEQRDSAMYRCASSPRLAGPYEQYFGPGTRLTVT.